The T cell receptor (beta chain) under discussion was sequenced for a study of T-cell reconstitution after alpha-beta-depleted transplantation in children. Trimming took 1 base from V and 5 from J, leaving 14 bases between them. The CDR3 sequence is 15 residues long. Germline assignment: CDR1 SGHTA and CDR2 FQGNSA. Unique molecular identifiers were incorporated into the prepared TCRbeta library. TCRdb reanalysed the PCR reads using MiXCR and keeps one entry per CDR3 protein. The table records 780,000 or so distinct CDR3 sequences, about 15% of them present only once. Sequences were derived from PBMCs, mostly from graft donor cells, sampled 360 days after TCRalphabeta/CD19-depleted stem cell transplant. This TCR derives from a male patient between 10 and 17 years old who had a stem cell transplant for acute lymphoblastic leukemia, so the T cells may come from the graft donor. The chain is built from TRBV7-2 and TRBJ2-5; the D gene is possibly TRBD2 (6 bases). The CDR3 DNA reads as TGTGCCAGCAGCTTAGGGGCAGGGAGGTTGGAGACCCAGTACTTC. This translates into CASSLGAGRLETQYF.